These 27 T cell receptor beta chains came from one sample sequenced in a study of T cells in Graves' hyperthyroidism and ophthalmopathy. Template material for amplifying TCR beta CDR3 regions consisted of RNA transcripts. Initially, a first-round RT-PCR of the TCR CDR3 employed the HTBI primer set. TCRdb re-derived calls from the multiplex PCR reads in MiXCR, one entry per CDR3 protein. The sample lists more than 350,000 distinct CDR3 sequences, around 14% seen once, with approximately 30% in the top ten. Sequenced sample: blood. These receptors originate from a woman aged 25-40 years with Graves' hyperthyroidism.

This clonotype has just a few counts. This chain connects TRBV5-1 to TRBJ2-2; the D gene is possibly TRBD2 (6 bases). Germline V gene lookup returns CDR1 SGHRS and CDR2 YFSETQ. Trimming removed 7 bases at V and 1 base at J, with 14 bases between. There are 15 residues in the CDR3. CDR3 nucleotides: TGCGCCAGCGGCGGGGAACAGCAGAACACCGGGGAGCTGTTTTTT. This sequence encodes CASGGEQQNTGELFF.

This clonotype has only a few counts. CDR3 coding DNA: TGTGCCAGCAGCCCCCTAGCGGGAGTGTTCGGGGAGCTGTTTTTT. It is translated as CASSPLAGVFGELFF. The chain uses TRBV7-2 and TRBJ2-2, with 10 nucleotides matching TRBD2. V trimming: 5 bases; J trimming: 7 bases; junction bases outside the gene matches: 7. The CDR3 sequence is 15 residues long. Looked up from germline, CDR1 is SGHTA and CDR2 is FQGNSA.

This clonotype has a count of ten or more. The chain combines TRBV11-2 with TRBJ2-7; possibly TRBD1 for D (5 bases). V was cut by 2 bases and J by 5 bases, with 19 bases left in between. CDR3 length equals 16 residues. CDR1 SGHAT and CDR2 FQNNGV come from the germline V gene. CDR3 bases: TGTGCCAGCAGCTTATTTAAAACAGCCAGGGCCCACGAGCAGTACTTC. Its translation is CASSLFKTARAHEQYF.

Ten or more counts support this clonotype. The rearrangement joins TRBV6-5 to TRBJ2-1; TRBD1 matches at 7 bases. V dropped 2 bases and J dropped 5; count of bases not matched to a gene: 3. The CDR3 consists of 14 residues. Germline V gene data show CDR1 as MNHEY and CDR2 as SVGAGI. The CDR3 here is CASSYGTADNEQFF. CDR3 DNA sequence: TGTGCCAGCAGTTACGGGACAGCGGACAATGAGCAGTTCTTC.

This clonotype was observed a few times. V and J are TRBV19 and TRBJ1-1; a weak D match, TRBD1 (5 bases). The length of the CDR3 is 13 residues. Germline V gene data show CDR1 as LNHDA and CDR2 as SQIVND (reference sequence). V gave up 5 bases and J gave up 4 bases, with 11 bases separating them. In nucleotides, the CDR3 is TGTGCCAGTAGTTACCAGGGTGGCACTGAAGCTTTCTTT. It specifies CASSYQGGTEAFF. Together with reference TRBV19 and TRBJ1-1, the CDR3 gives the full variable domain: DGGITQSPKYLFRKEGQNVTLSCEQNLNHDAMYWYRQDPGQGLRLIYYSQIVNDFQKGDIAEGYSVSREKKESFPLTVTSAQKNPTAFYLCASSYQGGTEAFFGQGTRLTVV.

This clonotype appeared many times. The chain couples TRBV20-1 to TRBJ1-1; D remains ambiguous. This CDR3 comprises 11 residues. CDR1 is DFQATT and CDR2 is SNEGSKA in the germline V gene (reference sequence). V dropped 2 bases and J dropped 8 bases, with 9 bases sitting between them. This chain's CDR3 is CSARLWKEAFF. The CDR3 nucleotides read TGCAGTGCTAGATTATGGAAGGAAGCTTTCTTT.

This chain joins TRBV28 and TRBJ1-3; D gene uncertain. Germline assignment: CDR1 MDHEN and CDR2 SYDVKM. The length of the CDR3 is 14 residues. The germline V and J ends were trimmed by 6 bases and 4 bases, with 13 bases remaining between them. CDR3 protein: CASRDSVTGNTIYF. CDR3 DNA: TGTGCCAGCAGGGACTCGGTGACGGGAAACACCATATATTTT.

This clonotype appeared many times. V is TRBV20-1 and J is TRBJ2-3, with 12 bases identical to TRBD2. This CDR3 has 17 amino acids. Germline V gene data show CDR1 as DFQATT and CDR2 as SNEGSKA (reference sequence). The ends lost 6 bases at V and 4 bases at J; junction bases unmatched: 14. The CDR3 here is CSAQGQLAGGGPDTQYF. For the CDR3, the DNA is TGCAGTGCCCAAGGACAACTAGCGGGAGGTGGTCCAGATACGCAGTATTTT.

The CDR3 loop reads CASSFPRGANTEAFF. The CDR3 coding sequence is TGTGCCAGCAGTTTCCCCCGGGGGGCGAACACTGAAGCTTTCTTT. This rearrangement joins TRBV6-5 to TRBJ1-1, with TRBD1 as a possible D gene (6 bases). Germline-derived CDR1 and CDR2 are MNHEY and SVGAGI. CDR3 size: 15 residues. Trimming left V 4 bases short and J 1 base short, with 13 bases between.

The chain joins TRBV28 to TRBJ2-3, with D tentatively TRBD1 or TRBD2 (5 bases each). Trimming took 4 bases from V and 4 from J, leaving 12 bases between them. This CDR3 comprises 14 residues. The germline gives CDR1 MDHEN, CDR2 SYDVKM. This CDR3 is CASSSTGAADTQYF. CDR3 DNA: TGTGCCAGCAGTTCGACCGGGGCAGCAGATACGCAGTATTTT.

The rearrangement uses TRBV19 and TRBJ1-2, with 7 bases aligning to TRBD1. The CDR3 totals 15 residues. The ends lost 6 bases at V and 2 bases at J; junction bases unmatched: 9. From germline, CDR1 is LNHDA and CDR2 SQIVND (reference sequence). The CDR3 nucleotides are TGTGCCAGTAGCCTCCTCCGGACAGGAAACTATGGCTACACCTTC. It yields the protein CASSLLRTGNYGYTF.

This clonotype occurred a few times. Here the CDR3 DNA reads TGTGCCAGCAGCCCCGGGTGGGTCATTGAGCAGTTCTTC. Translation gives CASSPGWVIEQFF. The V call is TRBV5-8, the J call TRBJ2-1; D uncertain. The CDR3 is made up of 13 amino acids. CDR1 and CDR2 from the germline V gene are SGHTS and YDEGEE. V was cut by 4 bases and J by 9 bases, with 14 bases left in between.

The table lists this clonotype with many counts. The chain links TRBV12-3 or TRBV12-4 to TRBJ1-5, with 8 bases matching TRBD1. V was pared by 1 base and J by 4 bases, with 3 bases of the junction left unmatched. This CDR3 contains 15 residues. The CDR3 loop is CASSLGQGPNQPQHF. The CDR3 DNA sequence: TGTGCCAGCAGTTTAGGACAGGGGCCGAATCAGCCCCAGCATTTT.

This clonotype was counted a few times. The chain joins TRBV7-3 to TRBJ2-5; no reliable D call. Germline V gene sequence: CDR1 SGHTA, CDR2 FQGTGA. The CDR3 spans 12 residues. The V and J ends lost 0 bases and 8 bases respectively, with 7 bases between them. CDR3 nucleotides: TGTGCCAGCAGCTTAACCGCCGAAACCCAGTACTTC. This encodes CASSLTAETQYF.

In its sample, this clonotype was seen once. J is TRBJ1-5 and V is TRBV2, with D perhaps TRBD1 (5 bases). Germline loops: CDR1 SNHLY, CDR2 FYNNEI. The V gene lost 8 bases and the J gene lost 0 bases, with 11 bases spanning the gap. The CDR3 spans 14 residues. The CDR3 DNA sequence: TGTGCCAGCCGCCAGGGCAATAGCAATCAGCCCCAGCATTTT. It translates to CASRQGNSNQPQHF.

This clonotype showed up many times. V is TRBV7-8 and J is TRBJ2-7, with 9 bases that match TRBD1. V lost 1 base, J lost 3 bases, and 7 bases stayed unmatched. From germline, CDR1 is SGHVS and CDR2 FQNEAQ. The CDR3 has 16 residues. The CDR3 DNA reads as TGTGCCAGCAGCTTAGGGAGGGACAGGGCTTTCTACGAGCAGTACTTC. It specifies CASSLGRDRAFYEQYF.

The table lists this clonotype with many counts. The genes are TRBV28 and TRBJ2-1; D perhaps matches TRBD2 (5 bases). CDR1 and CDR2 from the germline V gene are MDHEN and SYDVKM. This CDR3 is built from 16 residues. The V and J ends lost 1 base and 1 base respectively, with 11 bases between them. This CDR3 reads CASSLSGFGSYNEQFF. CDR3 sequence (DNA): TGTGCCAGCAGTTTATCGGGGTTCGGTTCCTACAATGAGCAGTTCTTC.

The chain carries TRBV6-1 and TRBJ1-1; D not resolved. The germline V gene encodes CDR1 MNHNS and CDR2 SASEGT. The V end lost 8 bases, the J end lost 3 bases, and 13 bases lay between the germline ends. The CDR3 spans 13 residues. The CDR3 DNA reads as TGTGCCAGCTCTCTGGGCAGACACACTGAAGCTTTCTTT. Its protein product is CASSLGRHTEAFF.

The chain employs TRBV5-1 and TRBJ1-6, with 7 bases matching TRBD1. Per the germline V gene, CDR1 is SGHRS and CDR2 is YFSETQ. J lost 7 bases, V lost 4 bases, and 5 bases had no gene match. The CDR3 contains 14 residues. The CDR3 DNA follows: TGCGCCAGCAGCAGAACAGGGGCCAATTCACCCCTCCACTTT. It encodes CASSRTGANSPLHF.

This clonotype occurred many times. This chain links TRBV3-1 with TRBJ2-3, with D maybe TRBD2 (5 bases). Trimming removed 4 bases from V and 1 base from J, with 9 bases in between. The CDR3 has 14 residues. Germline values: CDR1 LGHDT, CDR2 YNNKEL (reference sequence). In DNA, the CDR3 is TGTGCCAGCAGCCCGGGATTTGGCACAGATACGCAGTATTTT. Translation gives CASSPGFGTDTQYF.

In its sample, this clonotype was seen many times. The chain has TRBV28 and TRBJ2-3; 9 nucleotides agree with TRBD2. The CDR3 runs 16 residues. The junction had 11 bases not matched to a gene; V was cut back by 8 bases and J by 2 bases. The germline CDR1 and CDR2 sequences are MDHEN and SYDVKM. CDR3: CASGRTSASSTDTQYF. As DNA, the CDR3 is TGTGCCAGCGGGCGGACTAGCGCCTCGTCCACAGATACGCAGTATTTT.

The rearrangement uses TRBV15 and TRBJ1-4; 9 bases fit TRBD1. The CDR3 has 15 residues. Germline V CDR1 and CDR2: LNHNV, YYDKDF (reference sequence). V trimming: 2 bases; J trimming: 8 bases; junction bases outside the gene matches: 6. The CDR3 DNA sequence: TGTGCCACCAGCAGAACCGGGACAGGGAGGGAAAAACTGTTTTTT. Its protein product is CATSRTGTGREKLFF.

This clonotype has just a few counts. V and J are TRBV5-5 and TRBJ2-2, with D possibly being TRBD1 or TRBD2 (5 bases each). Trimming removed 4 bases from V and 6 bases from J, with 16 bases in between. Germline V lookup: CDR1 SGHKS, CDR2 YYEKEE (reference sequence). The CDR3 sequence is 15 residues long. The CDR3: CASSLGPTNAGELFF. CDR3 coding DNA: TGTGCCAGCAGCCTGGGACCTACAAACGCCGGGGAGCTGTTTTTT.

As concerns this clonotype: The junction shows a germline mismatch at one end, possibly a read error. V is TRBV6-2 or TRBV6-3 and J is TRBJ2-6, with D possibly matching TRBD1 (6 bases). This CDR3 is 14 amino acids long. The germline V gene encodes CDR1 MNHEY and CDR2 SVGEGT. CDR3 sequence reads: CASGQGPGADVLTF. CDR3 in DNA: TGTGCCAGCGGTCAGGGGCCTGGGGCCGACGTCCTGACTTTC.

V and J are TRBV19 and TRBJ2-7; 15 bases match TRBD2. The germline gives CDR1 LNHDA, CDR2 SQIVND (reference sequence). The CDR3 extends over 18 amino acids. V was clipped by 5 bases and J by 0 bases; unmatched bases: 8. This chain's CDR3 is CASSLGLAGGRSSYEQYF. As DNA, the CDR3 is TGTGCCAGTAGTTTGGGACTAGCGGGAGGACGGAGCTCCTACGAGCAGTACTTC.

This clonotype was detected ten times or more. The chain recombines TRBV27 with TRBJ2-1; no firm D call. Germline assignment: CDR1 MNHEY and CDR2 SMNVEV (reference sequence). The CDR3 is made up of 12 amino acids. V gave up 6 bases and J gave up 5 bases, with 8 bases separating them. CDR3 residues: CASRGPNNEQFF. In DNA form, the CDR3 reads TGTGCCAGCAGAGGACCGAACAATGAGCAGTTCTTC.

The chain joins TRBV4-1 to TRBJ2-1; tentative D call: TRBD2 (6 bases). Trimming took off 4 bases at V and 4 bases at J, with 14 bases between the two ends. Germline CDR1 is MGHRA and CDR2 is YSYEKL. The CDR3 covers 15 residues. CDR3 amino acids: CASSPTGLGYNEQFF. The CDR3 nucleotides read TGCGCCAGCAGCCCCACGGGACTGGGATACAATGAGCAGTTCTTC.